This section outlines one T cell receptor (beta chain) sequence together with its context. Its antigen is not known. The data originate from a study of beta chain features in type 1 diabetes. Overall study findings and caveats: The study found moderately but significantly shorter TCRB CDR3s in all four CD4+ subsets of Type 1 diabetes patients.

Of the isolated RNA, all was reverse transcribed, and so the sequenced material was expressed TCRB transcripts. TCRdb's table, derived via immunoSEQ multiplex PCR, lists solely in-frame clones and lacks some. The sample includes fewer than 450,000 clones, 13% of them seen just once. The CDR3 extends over 15 amino acids. V lost 2 bases and J lost 8; bases outside the gene matches: 11. CDR1 and CDR2 (germline): GTSNPN, SVGIG (reference sequence). The J gene is TRBJ1-4, the V gene TRBV30; TRBD1 agrees at 7 bases. Source material: naive CD4+ T cells from blood. The receptor was derived from a woman between 18 and 30 years old with type 1 diabetes. CDR3 residues: CAWSPRQGIFEKLFF. CDR3 in DNA: TGTGCCTGGAGTCCCCGACAGGGCATTTTCGAAAAACTGTTTTTT.